The 29 T cell receptor beta chains listed next were all sequenced from one sample in a study of blood T cell repertoires in COVID-19. Produced via immunoSEQ multiplex PCR; TCRdb's table is partial and in-frame only. The sample yields tens of thousands of clones, around 72% seen once. Sequencing was carried out using peripheral blood. These receptors were obtained from a human donor with active or convalescent COVID-19. The donor label of this sample is uncertain.

The V call is TRBV28, the J call TRBJ2-1, with 8 bases aligning to TRBD1. V lost 6 bases, J lost 6 bases, and 19 bases stayed unmatched. Germline V gives CDR1 MDHEN, CDR2 SYDVKM. The CDR3 is 18 residues long. In nucleotides, the CDR3 is TGTGCCAGCAGCGCAGACAGGGGCCAGAGTAGCGCTCGCAATGAGCAGTTCTTC. The encoded protein is CASSADRGQSSARNEQFF.

This clone was seen only a few times. The chain has TRBV19 and TRBJ1-4; tentative D call: TRBD1 (5 bases). V shed 7 bases and J shed 10 bases, with 22 bases lying between them. Germline lookup yields CDR1 LNHDA and CDR2 SQIVND (reference sequence). This CDR3 has 15 amino acids. The CDR3 coding sequence is TGTGCCAGTAAGACAGACCATTCGGTTCTCGGAAAACTGTTTTTT. Translation gives CASKTDHSVLGKLFF.

For the CDR3, the DNA is TGTGCCAGCAGTACGGGCGGGAGACCCTACAATGAGCAGTTCTTC. Protein sequence: CASSTGGRPYNEQFF. J is TRBJ2-1 and V is TRBV25-1; 7 nucleotides align to TRBD2. The CDR3 runs to 15 residues. In germline, CDR1 is MGHDK, CDR2 SYGVNS. The ends lost 5 bases at V and 2 bases at J; junction bases unmatched: 6.

The rearrangement links TRBV12-3 or TRBV12-4 to TRBJ2-7, with D tentatively TRBD2 (5 bases). This CDR3 comprises 13 residues. Trimming stripped 3 bases from V and 3 bases from J, with 9 bases between. CDR3 DNA: TGTGCCAGCAGTTTCCTAGCACACTACGAGCAGTACTTC. Protein: CASSFLAHYEQYF.

This clone was observed once. This rearrangement joins TRBV9 to TRBJ2-7, with 7 bases identical to TRBD2. V lost 4 bases to trimming and J lost 7 bases; unmatched junction nucleotides: 8. Looked up from germline, CDR1 is SGDLS and CDR2 is YYNGEE. CDR3 length: 13 residues. The CDR3 bases are TGTGCCAGCAGCTCCCGGGAGGCGGGGGAGCAGTACTTC. Translating gives CASSSREAGEQYF.

The J gene is TRBJ2-1, the V gene TRBV7-3; TRBD2 matches 7 bases. Trimming cost V 2 bases and J 2 bases; bases outside gene matches: 6. Germline CDR1 SGHTA, CDR2 FQGTGA. This CDR3 is 16 amino acids long. The CDR3: CASSLFSLAAYNEQFF. CDR3 DNA sequence: TGTGCCAGCAGCTTATTCAGCCTAGCGGCCTACAATGAGCAGTTCTTC.

The chain links TRBV4-3 to TRBJ2-3, with 10 bases that match TRBD2. The CDR3 totals 15 residues. J was trimmed by 2 bases and V by 4 bases; bases with no gene match: 3. Germline CDR1 LGHNA, CDR2 YSLEER. The CDR3 here is CASSLGLADTDTQYF. As DNA, the CDR3 is TGCGCCAGCAGCCTTGGACTAGCGGACACAGATACGCAGTATTTT.

V usage is TRBV11-3 and J usage is TRBJ2-5; 7 nucleotides line up with TRBD2. With V trimmed by 8 bases and J by 4 bases, 4 bases remained unmatched. This CDR3 has 12 amino acids. Germline loops: CDR1 SGHNT, CDR2 YENEEA. This CDR3 reads CASAGTIETQYF. As DNA, the CDR3 is TGTGCCAGCGCCGGGACTATAGAGACCCAGTACTTC.

The V call is TRBV5-1, the J call TRBJ2-1; weak D call: TRBD2 (6 bases). V dropped 5 bases and J dropped 0 bases, with 12 bases sitting between them. Germline V lookup: CDR1 SGHRS, CDR2 YFSETQ. The CDR3 totals 15 residues. In DNA, the CDR3 is TGCGCCAGCAGTTCCGGGACTTACTCCTACAATGAGCAGTTCTTC. It codes for CASSSGTYSYNEQFF.

The chain combines TRBV9 with TRBJ2-1; TRBD1 might be the D (5 bases). This CDR3 has 17 amino acids. Trimming shortened V by 0 bases and J by 0 bases, and 13 bases separated the two germline ends. Germline CDR1 SGDLS, CDR2 YYNGEE. The CDR3 here is CASSVELRQSSYNEQFF. The CDR3 nucleotides read TGTGCCAGCAGCGTAGAATTGAGACAGAGCTCCTACAATGAGCAGTTCTTC.

This clone was detected many times. The chain recombines TRBV30 with TRBJ1-3; D ambiguous. Per the germline V gene, CDR1 is GTSNPN and CDR2 is SVGIG (reference sequence). This CDR3 contains 13 residues. V lost 8 bases and J 0 bases, leaving 11 bases between the germline ends. As DNA, the CDR3 is TGTGCCGGACTCGCAAGCTCTGGAAACACCATATATTTT. Protein product: CAGLASSGNTIYF.

The chain is built from TRBV15 and TRBJ2-1; 10 bases are shared with TRBD2. The V and J ends lost 5 bases and 4 bases, in that order; junction bases with no gene match: 11. The germline CDR1 and CDR2 sequences are LNHNV and YYDKDF (reference sequence). This CDR3 region has 17 residues. The CDR3 is CATSPRPTSGYYNEQFF. The CDR3, as DNA: TGTGCCACCAGCCCTCGCCCGACTAGCGGGTATTACAATGAGCAGTTCTTC. Variable domain in full (rest from reference TRBV15 and TRBJ2-1): DAMVIQNPRYQVTQFGKPVTLSCSQTLNHNVMYWYQQKSSQAPKLLFHYYDKDFNNEADTPDNFQSRRPNTSFCFLDIRSPGLGDTAMYLCATSPRPTSGYYNEQFFGPGTRLTVL.

The rearrangement joins TRBV27 to TRBJ1-5, with TRBD1 matching over 10 bases. Germline V CDR1 and CDR2: MNHEY, SMNVEV (reference sequence). The CDR3 runs 16 residues. The trim removed 1 base at V and 7 bases at J, leaving 7 bases unmatched. The CDR3 DNA reads TGTGCCAGCAGTTTATTCGGGACAGGGGTCCGGCAGCCCCAGCATTTT. Translating it yields CASSLFGTGVRQPQHF.

CDR3 amino acids: CASSISRDLTYEQYF. CDR3 in DNA: TGTGCCAGTAGTATAAGCCGGGACTTAACCTACGAGCAGTACTTC. This chain links TRBV19 with TRBJ2-7; TRBD2 might be the D (6 bases). This CDR3 is built from 15 residues. Germline V gene lookup returns CDR1 LNHDA and CDR2 SQIVND (reference sequence). Trimming took off 2 bases at V and 2 bases at J, with 13 bases between the two ends.

This clone was counted a few times. The chain links TRBV9 to TRBJ2-3; the D is unclear. Germline CDR1 SGDLS, CDR2 YYNGEE. V lost 3 bases, J lost 1 base, and 9 bases lay in between. The CDR3 length is 14 residues. The CDR3 bases are TGTGCCAGCAGCGATGTTACGGGCACAGATACGCAGTATTTT. Protein sequence: CASSDVTGTDTQYF.

V is TRBV6-1 and J is TRBJ2-3; 15 bases fit TRBD2. In germline, CDR1 is MNHNS, CDR2 SASEGT. Trimming cost V 4 bases and J 4 bases; bases outside gene matches: 6. This CDR3 spans 17 amino acids. CDR3 sequence reads: CASSGGLAGGPADTQYF. The DNA for the CDR3 is TGTGCCAGCAGTGGAGGACTAGCGGGAGGGCCAGCAGATACGCAGTATTTT.

This chain joins TRBV7-2 and TRBJ1-4; 11 bases fit TRBD1. This CDR3 has 16 amino acids. V trimming: 0 bases; J trimming: 8 bases; junction bases outside the gene matches: 5. Germline CDR1 is SGHTA and CDR2 is FQGNSA. Here the CDR3 reads CASSLAGGQGGEKLFF. The CDR3 bases are TGTGCCAGCAGCTTAGCGGGGGGACAGGGGGGGGAAAAACTGTTTTTT.

As regards this clone: Other DNA sequences in the sample encode the same CDR3. The chain recombines TRBV12-3 or TRBV12-4 with TRBJ1-4, with D perhaps matching TRBD1 (5 bases). Trimming left V 3 bases short and J 5 bases short, with 7 bases between. This CDR3 comprises 13 residues. The CDR3 nucleotides read TGTGCCAGCAGTTTGCGGGGCAATGAAAAACTGTTTTTT. Its protein product is CASSLRGNEKLFF.

The rearrangement uses TRBV5-1 and TRBJ1-1; no reliable D call. The germline V gene encodes CDR1 SGHRS and CDR2 YFSETQ. Trimming took 0 bases from V and 8 from J, leaving 8 bases between them. There are 12 residues in the CDR3. CDR3 protein: CASSLANREAFF. The CDR3 nucleotides are TGCGCCAGCAGCTTGGCCAACCGGGAAGCTTTCTTT. The complete variable domain, with remaining parts taken from reference TRBV5-1 and TRBJ1-1, reads KAGVTQTPRYLIKTRGQQVTLSCSPISGHRSVSWYQQTPGQGLQFLFEYFSETQRNKGNFPGRFSGRQFSNSRSEMNVSTLELGDSALYLCASSLANREAFFGQGTRLTVV.

The J gene is TRBJ2-7, the V gene TRBV11-3; 8 bases fit TRBD1. V was pared by 0 bases and J by 7 bases, with 11 bases of the junction left unmatched. Per germline, CDR1 SGHNT and CDR2 YENEEA. The CDR3 has 16 amino acids. CDR3 in amino acids: CASSLDGRTGSTEQYF. The DNA for the CDR3 is TGTGCCAGCAGCTTAGATGGTAGGACAGGGAGTACGGAGCAGTACTTC.

The chain couples TRBV11-3 to TRBJ2-7; 8 bases fit TRBD2. The CDR3 has 14 residues. Germline V gene lookup returns CDR1 SGHNT and CDR2 YENEEA. With V trimmed by 7 bases and J by 5 bases, 10 bases remained unmatched. CDR3: CASNDGREVDEQYF. As DNA, the CDR3 is TGTGCCAGCAACGATGGGCGGGAGGTCGACGAGCAGTACTTC.

The CDR3 sequence is CAINPSGGGVGTEAFF. The DNA for the CDR3 is TGTGCCATCAACCCTTCAGGTGGGGGGGTAGGTACTGAAGCTTTCTTT. This chain connects TRBV10-3 to TRBJ1-1, with D perhaps matching TRBD1 (5 bases). The germline CDR1 and CDR2 sequences are ENHRY and SYGVKD. CDR3 size: 16 residues. Trimming shortened V by 7 bases and J by 5 bases, and 23 bases separated the two germline ends.

With respect to this clone: One junction end does not reproduce the germline sequence, and a read error may be involved. CDR3: CASSQDHTGGLFF. Written as DNA, the CDR3 is TGTGCCAGCAGCCAAGATCACACGGGGGGGCTGTTTTTT. The J gene is TRBJ2-2, the V gene TRBV14, with 7 bases that match TRBD2. The CDR3 consists of 13 residues. Germline CDR1 reads SGHDN; CDR2 reads FVKESK.

The CDR3 reads CASREPGLNTGELFF. The DNA for the CDR3 is TGTGCCAGCAGAGAGCCGGGACTTAACACCGGGGAGCTGTTTTTT. V is TRBV7-3 and J is TRBJ2-2, with D maybe TRBD2 (6 bases). Germline CDR1 and CDR2: SGHTA and FQGTGA. The V and J ends lost 6 bases and 2 bases respectively, with 13 bases between them. The CDR3 sequence is 15 residues long.

The chain recombines TRBV9 with TRBJ2-5; 7 bases fit TRBD2. This CDR3 is 15 amino acids long. The V and J ends lost 4 bases and 4 bases, in that order; junction bases with no gene match: 10. Germline CDR1 reads SGDLS; CDR2 reads YYNGEE. CDR3 nucleotide sequence: TGTGCCAGCAGCTCCCAAGGGGAGGGGAGAGAGACCCAGTACTTC. Translating it yields CASSSQGEGRETQYF.

The chain links TRBV20-1 to TRBJ2-7; TRBD2 aligns across 10 bases. There are 14 residues in the CDR3. V was clipped by 3 bases and J by 5 bases; unmatched bases: 7. The germline gives CDR1 DFQATT, CDR2 SNEGSKA (reference sequence). CDR3 sequence: CSASPSGSINEQYF. The CDR3 bases are TGCAGTGCTAGTCCTAGCGGGAGTATCAACGAGCAGTACTTC.

This chain links TRBV3-1 (or the pseudogene TRBV3-2) with TRBJ2-3, with a tentative D call TRBD1 (6 bases). Trimming shortened V by 4 bases and J by 2 bases, and 10 bases separated the two germline ends. The germline gives CDR1 LGHDT, CDR2 YNNKEL (reference sequence). This CDR3 comprises 14 residues. In DNA form, the CDR3 reads TGTGCCAGCAGCCCCGGGACAATCACAGATACGCAGTATTTT. Translating gives CASSPGTITDTQYF.

This clone was detected a few times. The V and J genes are TRBV27 and TRBJ2-3; possibly TRBD2 for D (6 bases). Trimming shortened V by 5 bases and J by 4 bases, and 13 bases separated the two germline ends. The CDR3 is made up of 14 amino acids. In germline, CDR1 is MNHEY, CDR2 SMNVEV (reference sequence). This chain's CDR3 is CASSQAEGPDTQYF. The CDR3 DNA is TGTGCCAGCAGTCAGGCGGAGGGTCCAGATACGCAGTATTTT.

The chain recombines TRBV4-3 with TRBJ2-3; D unclear. CDR3 length: 15 amino acids. Germline assignment: CDR1 LGHNA and CDR2 YSLEER. Trimming took off 3 bases at V and 2 bases at J, with 12 bases between the two ends. CDR3 region: CASSQRSYDTDTQYF. CDR3 bases: TGCGCCAGCAGCCAGCGATCCTACGACACAGATACGCAGTATTTT.